These 29 T cell receptor beta chains were sequenced from one sample in a study of T cells expressing NK-cell markers. TCRdb re-called the 5' RACE reads; every CDR3 protein appears as one record, without DNA. This table lists about 260,000 distinct CDR3 sequences. Sequencing was done on a sample of blood T cells: a sorted CD56 or NKG2C T cell subset, CD4+ or CD8+ T cells, or bulk PBMC T cells (not recorded which). The receptors originated from a man aged 18 to 30 in good health.

J is TRBJ2-5 and V is TRBV20-1; TCRdb's D gene call, TRBD1, goes unchecked for lack of DNA. CDR3 size: 15 residues. Looked up from germline, CDR1 is DFQATT and CDR2 is SNEGSKA (reference sequence). The CDR3 reads CSARVGTGGWETQYF.

The chain is built from TRBV18 and TRBJ1-1. Germline V gene sequence: CDR1 KGHSH, CDR2 LQKENI. CDR3 length: 13 residues. The CDR3 protein is CASSTLEDTEAFF.

This sequence joins TRBV3-1 and TRBJ2-5; TCRdb calls TRBD2, which cannot be checked without DNA. CDR1 is LGHDT, CDR2 YNNKEL, per germline (reference sequence). CDR3 size: 11 residues. CDR3 sequence: CASSRASPQYF.

The J gene is TRBJ2-7, the V gene TRBV20-1; the D call of TRBD2 rests on TCRdb alone, since no DNA is present to check it. The CDR3 spans 16 residues. CDR1 is DFQATT and CDR2 is SNEGSKA in the germline V gene (reference sequence). The chain's CDR3 is CSARDSATSGRGEQYF.

The chain recombines TRBV20-1 with TRBJ2-1; TCRdb proposes TRBD2, but this gene call is untestable without DNA. CDR1 is DFQATT, CDR2 SNEGSKA, per germline (reference sequence). The CDR3 spans 16 residues. The CDR3 region is CSARDQGTRSGGEQFF.

The chain joins TRBV18 to TRBJ1-6. This CDR3 has 13 amino acids. The germline V gene has CDR1 KGHSH and CDR2 LQKENI. The CDR3 sequence: CASSPGEVAPLHF.

The rearrangement uses TRBV6-5 and TRBJ2-1; with no DNA, the TCRdb D assignment of TRBD1 cannot be verified. Per germline, CDR1 MNHEY and CDR2 SVGAGI. The CDR3 has 17 residues. Here the CDR3 reads CASSYHFQGQPYNEQFF.

The J gene is TRBJ1-1, the V gene TRBV4-1; TCRdb selects TRBD1, and the lack of DNA leaves this call unchecked. Germline V lookup: CDR1 MGHRA, CDR2 YSYEKL. This CDR3 comprises 13 residues. This chain's CDR3 is CASSQDKETGAFF.

Here the CDR3 reads CASSQDGRGQPQHF. The chain uses TRBV12-3 or TRBV12-4 and TRBJ1-5; TCRdb proposes TRBD1, but this gene call is untestable without DNA. This CDR3 region has 14 residues.

The chain joins TRBV29-1 to TRBJ2-1; TCRdb returns TRBD1, unconfirmable since there is no DNA. The CDR3 consists of 13 residues. CDR1 SQVTM and CDR2 ANQGSEA come from the germline V gene. The CDR3 sequence: CSARTGVYNEQFF.

The V and J genes are TRBV15 and TRBJ2-7; TCRdb lists TRBD1, though no DNA is available to test this call. The CDR3 extends over 17 amino acids. Germline V gives CDR1 LNHNV, CDR2 YYDKDF (reference sequence). CDR3 residues: CATSRDKGAGDTYEQYF.

The chain combines TRBV7-9 with TRBJ2-1; there is no DNA to check the TCRdb D call of TRBD1. The CDR3 is 16 amino acids. CDR1 SEHNR and CDR2 FQNEAQ come from the germline V gene (reference sequence). The CDR3 sequence: CASSSPGLGGPNEQFF.

J is TRBJ2-7 and V is TRBV12-3 or TRBV12-4; TCRdb selects TRBD1, and the lack of DNA leaves this call unchecked. This CDR3 is built from 13 residues. The CDR3 sequence: CASSSYTGGEQYF.

This chain uses TRBV24-1 with TRBJ1-1; the D call from TCRdb, TRBD1, cannot be confirmed without DNA. The CDR3 extends over 14 amino acids. CDR1 is KGHDR and CDR2 is SFDVKD in the germline V gene. The CDR3 loop reads CATSPRGLGTEAFF.

The rearrangement joins TRBV5-4 to TRBJ1-4; no DNA is available, so the TRBD1 call from TCRdb remains unchecked. The germline CDR1 and CDR2 sequences are SGHNT and YYREEE (reference sequence). The CDR3 is 17 amino acids. Here the CDR3 reads CASSLAPPGAGNEKLFF.

This chain joins TRBV6-5 and TRBJ1-1; checking the TCRdb D call of TRBD1 is not possible without DNA. Germline CDR1 and CDR2: MNHEY and SVGAGI. This CDR3 contains 14 residues. The CDR3 spells CASRLDRRRTEAFF.

This chain's CDR3 is CASRSRGAGTYEQYF. The J gene is TRBJ2-7, the V gene TRBV6-5; absent DNA, TCRdb's TRBD1 call cannot be checked. The CDR3 loop spans 15 amino acids. In germline, CDR1 is MNHEY, CDR2 SVGAGI.

The chain links TRBV9 to TRBJ2-2. The CDR3 sequence is 13 residues long. CDR1 is SGDLS, CDR2 YYNGEE, per germline. The CDR3 sequence: CASTATNTGELFF.

The chain carries TRBV27 and TRBJ2-7; TCRdb's assignment of TRBD1 cannot be checked, as there is no DNA. Germline V lookup: CDR1 MNHEY, CDR2 SMNVEV (reference sequence). CDR3 length equals 16 residues. CDR3 loop: CASSSSAGTGVNEQYF.

The chain has TRBV4-2 and TRBJ2-2. Germline-derived CDR1 and CDR2 are LGHNA and YNFKEQ. This CDR3 is built from 13 residues. The CDR3 is CASSQEVAGELFF.

V and J are TRBV12-3 or TRBV12-4 and TRBJ1-6; TCRdb selects TRBD1, and the lack of DNA leaves this call unchecked. The CDR3 covers 13 residues. The CDR3 here is CASSLAQATPLHF.

The gene calls are TRBV10-3 and TRBJ2-7. Germline assignment: CDR1 ENHRY and CDR2 SYGVKD. The CDR3 covers 14 residues. The CDR3 sequence: CAISDPTATYEQYF.

Judged by frequency, this clonotype is medium-sized. This chain joins TRBV30 and TRBJ2-1; TCRdb lists TRBD2, though no DNA is available to test this call. The CDR3 length is 12 residues. Germline assignment: CDR1 GTSNPN and CDR2 SVGIG (reference sequence). The CDR3 loop reads CAWSRGASEQFF.

The rearrangement joins TRBV10-2 to TRBJ2-3; TCRdb's assignment of TRBD2 cannot be checked, as there is no DNA. This CDR3 has 16 amino acids. CDR1 is WSHSY, CDR2 SAAADI, per germline. CDR3 region: CASSEIGLAFGDTQYF.

The chain links TRBV7-2 to TRBJ2-2; TCRdb reports TRBD2, a call that lacks DNA to check it against. The CDR3 runs to 16 residues. Germline values: CDR1 SGHTA, CDR2 FQGNSA. The CDR3 is CASSSGLAANTGELFF. Supplemented by reference TRBV7-2 and TRBJ2-2, the full variable domain reads GAGVSQSPSNKVTEKGKDVELRCDPISGHTALYWYRQSLGQGLEFLIYFQGNSAPDKSGLPSDRFSAERTGGSVSTLTIQRTQQEDSAVYLCASSSGLAANTGELFFGEGSRLTVL.

The chain employs TRBV28 and TRBJ1-1. This CDR3 has 12 amino acids. CDR1 and CDR2 (germline): MDHEN, SYDVKM. The CDR3: CASSLLGTEAFF.

The V call is TRBV20-1, the J call TRBJ2-1; without DNA, the TCRdb call of TRBD1 cannot be checked. Germline-derived CDR1 and CDR2 are DFQATT and SNEGSKA (reference sequence). The CDR3 spans 15 residues. The CDR3 loop reads CSARDRGGGYNEQFF.

CDR3 amino acids: CASRRGTGAYEQYF. The chain employs TRBV7-2 and TRBJ2-7; the TCRdb call, TRBD1, lacks DNA for checking. Germline loops: CDR1 SGHTA, CDR2 FQGNSA. CDR3 length equals 14 residues.

The rearrangement uses TRBV24-1 and TRBJ2-7; without DNA, the TCRdb call of TRBD1 cannot be checked. Germline CDR1 is KGHDR and CDR2 is SFDVKD. The CDR3 sequence is 15 residues long. CDR3 in amino acids: CATSDPRTGGIEQYF.